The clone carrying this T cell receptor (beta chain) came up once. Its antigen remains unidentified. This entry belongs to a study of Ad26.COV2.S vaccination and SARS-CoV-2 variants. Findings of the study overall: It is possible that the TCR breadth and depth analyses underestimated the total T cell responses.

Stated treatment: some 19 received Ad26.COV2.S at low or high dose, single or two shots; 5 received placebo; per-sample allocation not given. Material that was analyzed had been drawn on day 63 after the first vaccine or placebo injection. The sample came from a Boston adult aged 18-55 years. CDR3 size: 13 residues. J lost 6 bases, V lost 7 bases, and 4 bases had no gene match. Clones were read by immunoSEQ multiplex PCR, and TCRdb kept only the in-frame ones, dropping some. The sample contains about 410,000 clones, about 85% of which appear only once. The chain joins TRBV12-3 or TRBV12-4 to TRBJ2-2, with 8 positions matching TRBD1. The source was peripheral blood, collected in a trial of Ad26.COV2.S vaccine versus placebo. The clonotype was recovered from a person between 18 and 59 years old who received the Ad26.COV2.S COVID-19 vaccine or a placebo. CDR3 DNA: TGTGCCAGCAACAGACAGGGGCCCGGGGAGCTGTTTTTT. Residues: CASNRQGPGELFF.